The source of this T cell receptor beta chain is a study of cytomegalovirus exposure and HLA in healthy donors. Points from the study as a whole: Several V segments, TRBV6-2 and TRBV6-3 among them, could not be told apart and were dropped.

60 Vbeta and 13 Jbeta primers were used in PCR. Data came from immunoSEQ multiplex PCR; TCRdb stores just in-frame clones and leaves some out. In the table there are roughly 120,000 clones, roughly 82% of which are singletons. CDR1 is MGHRA, CDR2 YSYEKL, per germline. After removal of 1 base from V and 4 bases from J, the junction contained 8 bases not matched to a gene. The length of the CDR3 is 16 residues. The donors gave bone marrow, and they were healthy. Details on this clone: Antigen: not known.

The rearrangement uses TRBV4-1 and TRBJ2-3, with 7 bases that match TRBD2. The sequencing sample was made of PBMCs. This clonotype was sampled from a human donor in good health. The CDR3 loop reads CASSQAFGGRADTQYF. CDR3 nucleotides: TGCGCCAGCAGCCAAGCTTTTGGCGGGAGAGCAGATACGCAGTATTTT.